These T cell receptor beta chains were read from a single sample in a study of Graves' ophthalmopathy and Graves' hyperthyroidism. TCRdb reanalysed the multiplex PCR reads using MiXCR and keeps one entry per CDR3 protein. The data show hundreds of thousands of distinct CDR3 sequences, with about 40% seen just once and more than 2.5% held by the top ten. Material: peripheral blood. The receptors stem from an adult man with Graves' ophthalmopathy. CDR3s include the opening cysteine and the closing phenylalanine or tryptophan. The D gene is left open where the match is weak. Size values are once, few and many counts, or a class for expanded clones, and some rows have none.

.,many,TRBV10-3,TRBJ2-5,TGTGCCATCAGTGAGCGGCCAGGGCCGGGATCCGGAGGGGAGACCCAGTACTTC,CAISERPGPGSGGETQYF
.,many,TRBV7-6,TRBJ2-5,TGTGCCAGCAGTTCGCCGCGGGGCGAGAACCAAGAGACCCAGTACTTC,CASSSPRGENQETQYF
.,.,TRBV9,TRBJ2-6,TGTGCCAGCAGCGTAGACGGTCCGTTTACCTCTGGGGCCAACGTCCTGACTTTC,CASSVDGPFTSGANVLTF
.,many,TRBV12-3/TRBV12-4,TRBJ1-2,TGTGCCAGCAGTTTGAGGGCAGGGTGGGAAGGCTACACCTTC,CASSLRAGWEGYTF
.,few,TRBV4-3,TRBJ1-5,TGCGCCAGCAGCCAAGTAGGAGTAGGTCAGCCCCAGCATTTT,CASSQVGVGQPQHF
TRBD2,many,TRBV9,TRBJ2-1,TGTGCCAGCAGCGAGGGGACTATCAATGAGCAGTTCTTC,CASSEGTINEQFF
.,.,TRBV19,TRBJ1-5,TGTGCCAGTAGCGACGGACCCCGGGTGTCTCGGCCCCAGCATTTT,CASSDGPRVSRPQHF
.,.,TRBV10-3,TRBJ1-5,TGTGCCATCAGTTCGGGGGTTAGTGGGGCCAACAATCAGCCCCAGCATTTT,CAISSGVSGANNQPQHF
.,.,TRBV25-1,TRBJ1-3,TGTGCCAGCAGTGAATACGAGGCAGACCAGGAGTACACCATATATTTT,CASSEYEADQEYTIYF
.,many,TRBV4-1,TRBJ1-2,TGCGCCAGCAGCCAGACTCGGGACACGGGTGGCTACACCTTC,CASSQTRDTGGYTF
TRBD1,.,TRBV5-1,TRBJ1-4,TGTGCCAGCAGCGCCGGGACAGAGTTTGAAAAACTGTTTTTT,CASSAGTEFEKLFF
.,.,TRBV7-7,TRBJ1-4,TGTGCCAGCAGCCCACAGAACACCGGGGAGACTTACGAAAAACTGTTTTTT,CASSPQNTGETYEKLFF
.,.,TRBV15,TRBJ2-5,TGTGCCAGCTCAACTAGAGCGGCCACGGATATAGAGACCCAGTACTTC,CASSTRAATDIETQYF
TRBD1,many,TRBV6-5,TRBJ2-5,TGTGCCAGCAGTCCGGGTCCACGGACAGGGGGAGGAGAGACCCAGTACTTC,CASSPGPRTGGGETQYF
.,many,TRBV11-1,TRBJ2-6,TGTGCCACCGAGGCTGGGGCCAACGTCCTGACTTTC,CATEAGANVLTF
.,.,TRBV2,TRBJ1-2,TGTGCCAGCAGTGGAGATACGCAGTATGGCTACACCTTC,CASSGDTQYGYTF
TRBD2,.,TRBV20-1,TRBJ2-7,TGCAGTGCTAGAGATAGAGAGAGGAGCGGGGGGACCTACGAGCAGTACTTC,CSARDRERSGGTYEQYF
.,many,TRBV7-9,TRBJ1-1,TGTGCCAGCAGCCCTTCGGCCATGAACACTGAAGCTTTCTTT,CASSPSAMNTEAFF
.,.,TRBV15,TRBJ2-5,TGTGCCACCAGCAGAGACAGGGGACGCAATCAGCCCCAGTACTTC,CATSRDRGRNQPQYF
TRBD1,.,TRBV25-1,TRBJ1-6,TGTGCCAGCAGTGGACAGGGGACCCGTAATTCACCCCTCCACTTT,CASSGQGTRNSPLHF
TRBD1,few,TRBV6-5,TRBJ2-7,TGTGCCAGCAGTCCATTGGGACAGGGGGTACTGTACTTC,CASSPLGQGVLYF
.,.,TRBV7-6,TRBJ1-4,TGTGCCAGTGGGACTAATGAAAAACTGTTTTTT,CASGTNEKLFF
TRBD1,.,TRBV10-3,TRBJ1-4,TGTGCCAGCAATAGGGGGCCGCGTGAAAAACTGTTTTTT,CASNRGPREKLFF
.,many,TRBV20-1,TRBJ2-5,TGCAGTGCTAGCAGGGACGGTAAAGAGACCCAGTACTTC,CSASRDGKETQYF
.,many,TRBV7-2,TRBJ2-2,TGTGCCAGCAGCCCACAGCGACTCGGGGAGCTGTTTTTT,CASSPQRLGELFF
TRBD1,few,TRBV4-3,TRBJ2-7,TGCGCCAGCAGCCTGGGGACAGGGGTCTCCTACGAGCAGTACTTC,CASSLGTGVSYEQYF
TRBD1,.,TRBV7-2,TRBJ2-5,TGTGCCAGCAGCTATGTGGGGACAGGGGTGGTCGGGACCCAGTACTTC,CASSYVGTGVVGTQYF
.,many,TRBV24-1,TRBJ1-5,TGTGCCACTGGGGGAGGGGTGGGCAATCAGCCCCAGCATTTT,CATGGGVGNQPQHF
.,many,TRBV10-3,TRBJ1-2,TGTGCCATCAGGGGGGTAGGAGGAGTCTATGGCTACACCTTC,CAIRGVGGVYGYTF
.,.,TRBV2,TRBJ1-2,TGTGCCAGCAGTTTAGTGGGCGGACTCTACTACACCTTC,CASSLVGGLYYTF
TRBD2,.,TRBV7-9,TRBJ2-2,TGTGCCAGCAGCTTAACTAGCGGCACCGGGGAGCTGTTTTTT,CASSLTSGTGELFF
TRBD1,many,TRBV14,TRBJ1-2,TGTGCCACCTCCACGTCGGGACAGGTTCATCATGGCTACACCTTC,CATSTSGQVHHGYTF
TRBD2,.,TRBV5-1,TRBJ2-3,TGCGCCAGCAGCTTGCCTAGCGGGGGCGATACAGATACGCAGTATTTT,CASSLPSGGDTDTQYF
TRBD1,.,TRBV10-3,TRBJ1-5,TGTGCCACCGAGCGGGGGACAGACAACGAGCATTTT,CATERGTDNEHF
TRBD2,.,TRBV10-2,TRBJ2-7,TGTGCCAGCAGCTTGTGGACTAGCTACGAGCAGTGCTTC,CASSLWTSYEQCF
.,few,TRBV19,TRBJ2-5,TGTGCCAGTAGTATAAGGGCTGGTAGTGTTCGGGTGACCCAGTACTTC,CASSIRAGSVRVTQYF
.,.,TRBV2,TRBJ1-1,TGTGCCAGCAGTGAACAGGGGTTCCTGGACGCTTTCTTT,CASSEQGFLDAFF
.,.,TRBV20-1,TRBJ1-1,TGCAGTGCTACGGGGATGGACACTGAAGCTTTCTTT,CSATGMDTEAFF
.,many,TRBV12-3/TRBV12-4,TRBJ1-5,TGTGCCAGCAGTTTGTATCAGCAGCCCCAGCATTTT,CASSLYQQPQHF
TRBD1,.,TRBV25-1,TRBJ1-6,TGTGCCAGCTTGGACAGGGCCGGTAATTCACCCCTCCACTTT,CASLDRAGNSPLHF
.,few,TRBV7-8,TRBJ2-7,TGTGCCAGCAGCTTAGCGAGAAGGGATCCTATCTACGAGCAGTACTTC,CASSLARRDPIYEQYF
TRBD2,many,TRBV2,TRBJ2-2,TGTGCCAGCAGTTGGACTAGCGGGAGCGACCCCGGGGAGCTGTTTTTT,CASSWTSGSDPGELFF
.,.,TRBV24-1,TRBJ2-3,TGTGCCACCAGTGATACTCGCGACCAAAGCCCCCCAGATACGCAGTATTTT,CATSDTRDQSPPDTQYF
.,few,TRBV12-3/TRBV12-4,TRBJ2-7,TGTGCCAGCAGTTTAGGTGTAGGGGCCGGGAGTTACGAGCAGTACTTC,CASSLGVGAGSYEQYF
.,.,TRBV14,TRBJ1-1,TGTGCCAGCAGCCAAGAGGGCTTTAGCTTGAACACTGAAGCTTTCTTT,CASSQEGFSLNTEAFF
.,many,TRBV11-2,TRBJ1-2,TGTGCCAGCAGGGATTCGGACAGTTATGGCTACACCTTC,CASRDSDSYGYTF
.,many,TRBV29-1,TRBJ2-2,TGCAGCGTTGTGGGGACCGGGACAAACACCGGGGAGCTGTTTTTT,CSVVGTGTNTGELFF
TRBD1,few,TRBV7-9,TRBJ1-6,TGCGCCAGCAGAAGGGACAGGGGGATTTCTCAGTTGAATAATTCACCCCTCCACTTT,CASRRDRGISQLNNSPLHF
TRBD1,many,TRBV7-9,TRBJ2-5,TGTGCCAGCAGCTATCTCTACAGGGGGAAGGAGACCCAGTACTTC,CASSYLYRGKETQYF